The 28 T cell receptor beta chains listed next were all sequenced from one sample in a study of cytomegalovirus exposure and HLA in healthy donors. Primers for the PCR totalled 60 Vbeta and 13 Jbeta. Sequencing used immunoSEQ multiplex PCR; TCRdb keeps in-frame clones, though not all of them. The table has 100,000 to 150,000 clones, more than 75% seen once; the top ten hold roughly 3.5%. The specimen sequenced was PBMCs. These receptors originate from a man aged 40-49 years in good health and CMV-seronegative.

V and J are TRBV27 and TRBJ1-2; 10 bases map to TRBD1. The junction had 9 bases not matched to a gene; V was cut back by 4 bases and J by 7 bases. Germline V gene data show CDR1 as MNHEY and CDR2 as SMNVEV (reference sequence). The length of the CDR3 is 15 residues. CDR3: CASSYRQGALGGYTF. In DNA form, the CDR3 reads TGTGCCAGCAGTTACCGACAGGGGGCCTTGGGTGGCTACACCTTC.

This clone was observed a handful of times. CDR3 sequence (DNA): TGCGCCAGCAGCTGGGGGACAGACTACCCGGGGAGTGAGCAGTTCTTC. Translation gives CASSWGTDYPGSEQFF. The chain employs TRBV5-1 and TRBJ2-1, with 7 nucleotides matching TRBD1. The J segment lost 9 bases and the V segment lost 3 bases, leaving 15 bases of the junction unmatched. The germline gives CDR1 SGHRS, CDR2 YFSETQ. The CDR3 loop spans 16 amino acids.

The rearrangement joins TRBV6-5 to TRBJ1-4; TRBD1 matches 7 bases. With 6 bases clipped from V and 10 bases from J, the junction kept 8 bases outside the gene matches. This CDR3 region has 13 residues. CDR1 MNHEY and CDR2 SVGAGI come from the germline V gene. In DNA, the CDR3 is TGTGCCAGCAGGACAGGGTCGAGCGGAAAACTGTTTTTT. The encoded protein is CASRTGSSGKLFF.

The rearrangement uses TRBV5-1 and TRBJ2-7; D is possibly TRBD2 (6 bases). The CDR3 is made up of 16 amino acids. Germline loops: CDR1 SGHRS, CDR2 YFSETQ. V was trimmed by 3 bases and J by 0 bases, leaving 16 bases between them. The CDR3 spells CASSWDSTSSSYEQYF. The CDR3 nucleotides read TGCGCCAGCAGCTGGGACTCGACCTCGAGCTCCTACGAGCAGTACTTC.

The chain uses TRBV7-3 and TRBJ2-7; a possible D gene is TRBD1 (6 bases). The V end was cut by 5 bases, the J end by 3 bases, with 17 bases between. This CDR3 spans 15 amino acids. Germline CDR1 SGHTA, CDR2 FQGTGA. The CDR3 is CASSPKGDRYYEQYF. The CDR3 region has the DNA TGTGCCAGCAGCCCTAAGGGGGACCGATACTACGAGCAGTACTTC.

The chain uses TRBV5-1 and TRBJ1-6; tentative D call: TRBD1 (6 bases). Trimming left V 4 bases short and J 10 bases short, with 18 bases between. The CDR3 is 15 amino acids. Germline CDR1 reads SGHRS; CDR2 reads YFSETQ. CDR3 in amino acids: CASSPDSGGGSPLHF. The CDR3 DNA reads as TGCGCCAGCAGCCCGGACAGTGGGGGGGGATCACCCCTCCACTTT.

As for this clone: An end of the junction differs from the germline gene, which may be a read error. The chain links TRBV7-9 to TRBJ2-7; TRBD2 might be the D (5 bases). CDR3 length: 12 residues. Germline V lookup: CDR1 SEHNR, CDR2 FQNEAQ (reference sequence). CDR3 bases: TGTTCCAGCAGCTTAGAGTCCGAGGGGCAGTACTTC. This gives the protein CSSSLESEGQYF.

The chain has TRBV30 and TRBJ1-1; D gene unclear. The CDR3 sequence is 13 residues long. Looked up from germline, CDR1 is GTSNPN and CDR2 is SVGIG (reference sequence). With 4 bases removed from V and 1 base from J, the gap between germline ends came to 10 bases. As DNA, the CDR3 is TGTGCCTGGATGGAACAGCCGAACACTGAAGCTTTCTTT. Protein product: CAWMEQPNTEAFF.

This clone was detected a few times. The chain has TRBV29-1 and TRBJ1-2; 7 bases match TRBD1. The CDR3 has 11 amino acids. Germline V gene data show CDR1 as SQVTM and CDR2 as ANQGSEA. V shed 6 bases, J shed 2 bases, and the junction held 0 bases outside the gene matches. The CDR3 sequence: CSVTGNYGYTF. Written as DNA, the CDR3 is TGCAGCGTGACAGGGAACTATGGCTACACCTTC.

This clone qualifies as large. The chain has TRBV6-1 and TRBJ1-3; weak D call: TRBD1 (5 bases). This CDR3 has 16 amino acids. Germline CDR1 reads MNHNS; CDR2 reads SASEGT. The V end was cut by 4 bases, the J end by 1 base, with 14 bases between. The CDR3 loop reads CASSAGLGDSGNTIYF. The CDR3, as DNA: TGTGCCAGCAGTGCAGGGTTAGGGGATTCTGGAAACACCATATATTTT.

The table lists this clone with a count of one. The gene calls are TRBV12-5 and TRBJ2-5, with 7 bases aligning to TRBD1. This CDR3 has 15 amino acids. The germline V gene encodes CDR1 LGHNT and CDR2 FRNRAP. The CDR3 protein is CASKYSEGGWETQYF. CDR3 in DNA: TGTGCCTCAAAGTACAGCGAAGGGGGCTGGGAGACCCAGTACTTC.

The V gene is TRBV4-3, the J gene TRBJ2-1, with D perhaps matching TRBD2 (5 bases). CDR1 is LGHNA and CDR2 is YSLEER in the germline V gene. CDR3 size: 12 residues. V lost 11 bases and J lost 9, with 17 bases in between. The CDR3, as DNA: TGCGCCGGTTCATATGGAGGCGGTGAGCAGTTCTTC. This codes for CAGSYGGGEQFF.

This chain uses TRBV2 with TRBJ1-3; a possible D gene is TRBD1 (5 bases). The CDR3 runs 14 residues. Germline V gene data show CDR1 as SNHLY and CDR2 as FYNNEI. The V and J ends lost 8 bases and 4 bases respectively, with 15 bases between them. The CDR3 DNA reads TGTGCCAGCGCCCCGACAGTTTCCGGAAACACCATATATTTT. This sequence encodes CASAPTVSGNTIYF.

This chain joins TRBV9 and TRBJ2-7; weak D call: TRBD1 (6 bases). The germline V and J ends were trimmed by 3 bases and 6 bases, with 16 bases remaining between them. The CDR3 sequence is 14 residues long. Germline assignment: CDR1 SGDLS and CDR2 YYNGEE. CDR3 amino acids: CASSASSQGVEQYF. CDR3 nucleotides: TGTGCCAGCAGCGCAAGCTCACAGGGAGTCGAGCAGTACTTC.

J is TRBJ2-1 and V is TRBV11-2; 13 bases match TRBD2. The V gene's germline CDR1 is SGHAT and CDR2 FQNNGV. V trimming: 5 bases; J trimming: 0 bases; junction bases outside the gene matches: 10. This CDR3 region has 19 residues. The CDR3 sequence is CASSPSTSGGAGSYNEQFF. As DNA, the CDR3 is TGTGCCAGCAGCCCATCTACTAGCGGGGGGGCTGGCTCCTACAATGAGCAGTTCTTC.

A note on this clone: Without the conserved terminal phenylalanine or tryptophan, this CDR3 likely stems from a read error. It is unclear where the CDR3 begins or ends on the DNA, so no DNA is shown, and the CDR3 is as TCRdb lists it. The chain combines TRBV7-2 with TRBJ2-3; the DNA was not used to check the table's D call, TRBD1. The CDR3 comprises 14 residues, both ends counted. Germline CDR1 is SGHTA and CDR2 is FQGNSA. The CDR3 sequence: CASSPIDSAPQDQL.

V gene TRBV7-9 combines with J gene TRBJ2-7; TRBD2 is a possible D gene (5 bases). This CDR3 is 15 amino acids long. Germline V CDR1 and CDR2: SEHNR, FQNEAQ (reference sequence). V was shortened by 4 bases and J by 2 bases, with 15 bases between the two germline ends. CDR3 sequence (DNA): TGTGCCAGCAGCTCGCGACTGACGGGGACCTACGAGCAGTACTTC. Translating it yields CASSSRLTGTYEQYF.

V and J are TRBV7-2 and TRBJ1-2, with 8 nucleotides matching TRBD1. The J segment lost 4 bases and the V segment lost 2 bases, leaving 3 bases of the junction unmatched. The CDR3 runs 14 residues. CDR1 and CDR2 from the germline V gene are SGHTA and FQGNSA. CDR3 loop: CASSLSDRGYGYTF. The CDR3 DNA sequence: TGTGCCAGCAGCTTATCCGACAGGGGCTATGGCTACACCTTC.

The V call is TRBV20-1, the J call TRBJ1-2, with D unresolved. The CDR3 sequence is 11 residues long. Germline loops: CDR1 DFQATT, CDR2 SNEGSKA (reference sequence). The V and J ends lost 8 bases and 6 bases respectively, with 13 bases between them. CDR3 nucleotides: TGCAGTCCAACCCTGCGGGATGGCTACACCTTC. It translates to CSPTLRDGYTF.

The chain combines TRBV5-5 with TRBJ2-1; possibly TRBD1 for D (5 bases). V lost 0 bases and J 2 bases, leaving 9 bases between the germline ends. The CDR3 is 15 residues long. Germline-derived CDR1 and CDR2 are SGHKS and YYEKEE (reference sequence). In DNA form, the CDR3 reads TGTGCCAGCAGCTTGGGCAGGGTTACCTACAATGAGCAGTTCTTC. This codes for CASSLGRVTYNEQFF.

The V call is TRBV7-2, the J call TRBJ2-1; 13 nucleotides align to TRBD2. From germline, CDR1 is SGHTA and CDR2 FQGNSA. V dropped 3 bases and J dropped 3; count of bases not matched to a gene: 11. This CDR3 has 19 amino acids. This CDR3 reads CASSFLPGTSGAYYNEQFF. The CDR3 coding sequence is TGTGCCAGCAGCTTCCTTCCCGGGACTAGCGGGGCCTACTACAATGAGCAGTTCTTC.

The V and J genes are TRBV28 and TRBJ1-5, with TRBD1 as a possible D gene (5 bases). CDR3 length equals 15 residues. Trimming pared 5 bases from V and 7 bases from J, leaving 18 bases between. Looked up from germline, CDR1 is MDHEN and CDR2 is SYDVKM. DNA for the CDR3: TGTGCCAGCAGTCCCCGGCAGGGTACTCGACAGCCCCAGCATTTT. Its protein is CASSPRQGTRQPQHF.

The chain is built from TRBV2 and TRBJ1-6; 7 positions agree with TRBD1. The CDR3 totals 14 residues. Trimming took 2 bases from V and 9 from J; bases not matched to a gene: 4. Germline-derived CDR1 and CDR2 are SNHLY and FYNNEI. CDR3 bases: TGTGCCAGCAGTGAAAGACAGGGCGGTTCACCCCTCCACTTT. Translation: CASSERQGGSPLHF.

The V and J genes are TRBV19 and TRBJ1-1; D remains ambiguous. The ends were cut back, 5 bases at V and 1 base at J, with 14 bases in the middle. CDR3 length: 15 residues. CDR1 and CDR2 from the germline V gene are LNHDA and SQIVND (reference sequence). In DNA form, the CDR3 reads TGTGCCAGTAGTGCCCCGGGCGGGAGGAACACTGAAGCTTTCTTT. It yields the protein CASSAPGGRNTEAFF. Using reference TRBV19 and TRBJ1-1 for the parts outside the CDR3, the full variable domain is DGGITQSPKYLFRKEGQNVTLSCEQNLNHDAMYWYRQDPGQGLRLIYYSQIVNDFQKGDIAEGYSVSREKKESFPLTVTSAQKNPTAFYLCASSAPGGRNTEAFFGQGTRLTVV.

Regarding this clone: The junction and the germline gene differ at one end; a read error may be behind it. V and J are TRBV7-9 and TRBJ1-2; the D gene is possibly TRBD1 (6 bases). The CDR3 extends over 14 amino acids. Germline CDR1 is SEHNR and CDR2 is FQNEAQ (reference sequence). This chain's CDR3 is CSSSLIRGSDGYTF. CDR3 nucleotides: TGTTCCAGCAGCTTAATCAGGGGTTCGGATGGCTACACCTTC. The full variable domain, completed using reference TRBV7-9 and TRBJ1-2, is DTGVSQNPRHKITKRGQNVTFRCDPISEHNRLYWYRQTLGQGPEFLTYFQNEAQLEKSRLLSDRFSAERPKGSFSTLEIQRTEQGDSAMYLCSSSLIRGSDGYTFGSGTRLTVV.

The CDR3 protein is CASSPKGNGVAEYF. The CDR3 DNA follows: TGTGCCAGCAGCCCGAAGGGAAACGGGGTAGCGGAGTACTTC. The rearrangement joins TRBV11-2 to TRBJ2-7; perhaps TRBD2 as D (6 bases). Germline CDR1 SGHAT, CDR2 FQNNGV. The CDR3 is 14 residues long. Between the trimmed V and J ends, which lost 5 bases and 11 bases, there was a span of 22 bases.

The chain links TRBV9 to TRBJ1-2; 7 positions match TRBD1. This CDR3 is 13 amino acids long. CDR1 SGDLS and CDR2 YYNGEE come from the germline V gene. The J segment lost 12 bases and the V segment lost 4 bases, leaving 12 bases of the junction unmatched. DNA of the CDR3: TGTGCCAGCAGCTCCGAAGACAGGGCTGTCCACACCTTC. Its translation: CASSSEDRAVHTF.

CDR3 protein: CASSQGTAGETQYF. The DNA for the CDR3 is TGCGCCAGCAGCCAAGGGACAGCCGGGGAGACCCAGTACTTC. The chain links TRBV4-3 to TRBJ2-5; D is perhaps TRBD1 (6 bases). The V end was cut by 1 base, the J end by 5 bases, with 11 bases between. The CDR3 is 14 residues long. Germline CDR1 LGHNA, CDR2 YSLEER.